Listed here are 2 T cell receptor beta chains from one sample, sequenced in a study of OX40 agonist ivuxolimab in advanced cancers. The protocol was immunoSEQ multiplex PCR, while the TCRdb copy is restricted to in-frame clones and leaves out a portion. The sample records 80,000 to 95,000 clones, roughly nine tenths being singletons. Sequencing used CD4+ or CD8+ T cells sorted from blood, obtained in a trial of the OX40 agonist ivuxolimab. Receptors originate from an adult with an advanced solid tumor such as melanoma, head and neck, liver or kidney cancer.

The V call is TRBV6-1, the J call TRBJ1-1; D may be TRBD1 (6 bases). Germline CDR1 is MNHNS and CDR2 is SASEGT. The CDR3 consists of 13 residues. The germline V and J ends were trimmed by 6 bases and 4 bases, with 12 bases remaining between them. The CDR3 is CASREGGGTEAFF. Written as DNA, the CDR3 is TGTGCCAGCAGGGAGGGGGGGGGCACTGAAGCTTTCTTT.

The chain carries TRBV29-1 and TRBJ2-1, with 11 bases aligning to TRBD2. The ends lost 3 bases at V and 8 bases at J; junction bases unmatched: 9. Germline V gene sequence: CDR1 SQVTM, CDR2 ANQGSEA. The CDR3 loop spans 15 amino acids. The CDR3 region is CSVDGTSGRSHEQFF. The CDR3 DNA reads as TGCAGCGTTGATGGTACTAGCGGGAGATCGCATGAGCAGTTCTTC.